This T cell receptor (beta chain) was profiled in a study of tumor-infiltrating lymphocytes in primary liver carcinoma. This clonotype has only one observation. Germline CDR1 is MNHEY and CDR2 is SVGAGI. CDR3 length: 16 residues. J gave up 5 bases and V 9 bases, and 16 bases lay outside the gene matches. Constant-region priming of around 500 ng total RNA yielded TCR beta cDNA. Slightly modified ARM-PCR with three nested multiplex PCR rounds yielded TCR beta libraries. TRBV1-TRBV30 forward primers and a C-beta reverse primer were used in the first two PCR rounds, which each ran for around 10 cycles. TCRdb processed the multiplex PCR reads anew with MiXCR; each CDR3 protein has one entry. The sample includes approximately 73,000 distinct CDR3 sequences, more than 60% of them seen just once. It was from approximately 20-30 mg of unsorted bulk tissue that RNA and DNA were co-extracted.

Material for sequencing was liver tumor tissue from sampling region 4. As for subset: tumor region T4, right-lateral pole. The chain joins TRBV6-5 to TRBJ2-1, with TRBD2 identical over 7 bases. The sequence was obtained from a man aged 35 to 55 with primary liver carcinoma and hepatitis B virus infection. The CDR3 region has the DNA TGTGCCAGAAGTGCACGAAGCGGGGAAAGGGACAATGAGCAGTTCTTC. Translating gives CARSARSGERDNEQFF.